A single TCR beta chain is shown here with its context. Its target is unknown. A much larger clone differs from this one at a single base, so this may be a read error. This sample is part of a study of T cell repertoires in cytomegalovirus infection. Overall study context: It was the public TCR beta signatures that indicated both CMV infection and matching HLA type.

This CDR3 spans 15 amino acids. The junction had 13 bases not matched to a gene; V was cut back by 8 bases and J by 4 bases. Germline V gene data show CDR1 as SGHTA and CDR2 as FQGNSA. TCRdb redid the calling of the reads with MiXCR, one entry per CDR3 protein. The repertoire consists of around 350,000 distinct CDR3 sequences, with less than 20% occurring once and the leading ten covering 7.5% to 9%. Study-wide points: Across the ex vivo response, the dominant clonotypes were HLA-C-restricted CMV-specific TCR beta clonotypes. Identification of carriers of CMV plus the relevant HLA was performed using cumulative public TCR beta family frequency.

This receptor was identified in a human donor in good health (CMV status not recorded). Some clones in this sample may be carry-over from other donors' samples. Sequencing input: PBMCs. The chain carries TRBV7-2 and TRBJ1-1, with 7 nucleotides matching TRBD1. The CDR3 DNA reads TGTGCCAGCGGCGCCAGGGGGGGCCCCGGCACTGAAGCTTTCTTT. Amino acid sequence: CASGARGGPGTEAFF.